Below, 28 T cell receptor beta chains from the same sample are listed, as sequenced in a study of T cell clonality in common variable immunodeficiency. Regarding the study as a whole: In common variable immunodeficiency, TCR beta chains reportedly carried fewer deletions and N-nucleotide insertions.

Clones were read by immunoSEQ multiplex PCR, and TCRdb kept only the in-frame ones, dropping some. The sample was found to contain about 33,000 clones, and every one recurs. No antigens are known for them. The source material was peripheral blood mononuclear cells. Receptors originate from a human donor with common variable immunodeficiency.

This clone was detected many times. The read ends 3 residues early relative to the CDR3; the germline J gene fills the gap. The chain joins TRBV2 to TRBJ1-2; D remains ambiguous. V lost 6 bases, J lost 0 bases, and 8 bases lay in between. Germline CDR1 is SNHLY and CDR2 is FYNNEI. This CDR3 has 13 amino acids. The covered CDR3 bases are TGTGCCAGCAGGGCGGAAGCTAACTATGGC. It yields the protein CASRAEANYG. In full, the CDR3 is CASRAEANYGYTF.

For this clone: The read stops 3 residues short of the end of the CDR3; the missing end is completed from the germline J gene. The chain carries TRBV19 and TRBJ1-5; D ambiguous. The CDR3 loop spans 13 amino acids. Trimming cost V 3 bases and J 8 bases, with 11 bases left between them. The V gene's germline CDR1 is LNHDA and CDR2 SQIVND (reference sequence). CDR3 bases read: TGTGCCAGTAGTATTGCCCATAGTAAGCCC. Protein: CASSIAHSKP. The entire CDR3 protein reads CASSIAHSKPQHF.

Concerning this clone: The CDR3 extends 3 residues past the end of the read, so its final part is completed from the germline J gene. The gene calls are TRBV7-9 and TRBJ2-1, with D maybe TRBD2 (5 bases). The V end lost 1 base, the J end lost 5 bases, and 6 bases lay between the germline ends. The CDR3 runs 13 residues. The germline gives CDR1 SEHNR, CDR2 FQNEAQ (reference sequence). The sequenced part of the CDR3 DNA is TGTGCCAGCAGCTTAGAAGCGGACAATGAG. Translating it yields CASSLEADNE. The whole CDR3 protein reads CASSLEADNEQFF. Full variable domain (outside the CDR3, taken from reference TRBV7-9 and TRBJ2-1): DTGVSQNPRHKITKRGQNVTFRCDPISEHNRLYWYRQTLGQGPEFLTYFQNEAQLEKSRLLSDRFSAERPKGSFSTLEIQRTEQGDSAMYLCASSLEADNEQFFGPGTRLTVL.

This clone occurred many times. The read gets to within 3 residues of the CDR3 end, and the germline J gene fills in the rest. V gene TRBV2 combines with J gene TRBJ1-2; D gene ambiguous. Trimming removed 4 bases at V and 4 bases at J, with 10 bases between. The CDR3 runs 13 residues. The germline V gene has CDR1 SNHLY and CDR2 FYNNEI. The CDR3 loop is CASSGLGIYGYTF. The sequenced CDR3 bases are TGTGCCAGCAGTGGTCTAGGAATCTATGGC. The entire variable domain, with the rest obtained from reference TRBV2 and TRBJ1-2, is as follows: EPEVTQTPSHQVTQMGQEVILRCVPISNHLYFYWYRQILGQKVEFLVSFYNNEISEKSEIFDDQFSVERPDGSNFTLKIRSTKLEDSAMYFCASSGLGIYGYTFGSGTRLTVV.

As for this clone: This sample also contains other DNA sequences that code for the same CDR3. Here the CDR3 reads CASSRAGGLNEQFF. The part of the CDR3 DNA that was read is TGTGCCAGTAGTCGAGCGGGGGGGCTGAATGAG. The V and J genes are TRBV19 and TRBJ2-1; 10 bases align to TRBD2. The read halts 3 residues ahead of the CDR3 end, with the missing end drawn from the germline J gene. CDR1 is LNHDA, CDR2 SQIVND, per germline (reference sequence). V was pared by 5 bases and J by 7 bases, with 5 bases of the junction left unmatched. The CDR3 has 14 amino acids.

This clone was seen more than once but under ten times. The DNA ends 3 residues before the CDR3 does, and the rest of the CDR3 is filled in from the germline J gene. The chain carries TRBV2 and TRBJ1-6, with TRBD1 matching 8 bases. V was clipped by 2 bases and J by 6 bases; unmatched bases: 3. The CDR3 loop spans 15 amino acids. Germline CDR1 reads SNHLY; CDR2 reads FYNNEI. Here the CDR3 reads CASSETGGGNSPLHF. Incomplete CDR3 DNA: TGTGCCAGCAGTGAAACAGGGGGTGGTAATTCACCC.

As concerns this clone: The read halts 3 residues ahead of the CDR3 end, with the missing end drawn from the germline J gene. The chain links TRBV29-1 to TRBJ2-3; D might be TRBD1 or TRBD2, each matching 5 bases. The CDR3 covers 14 residues. V lost 2 bases and J lost 6, with 15 bases in between. Germline CDR1 reads SQVTM; CDR2 reads ANQGSEA. CDR3 bases read: TGCAGCGTTGAACAGGGTGGAGGTCCCGATACG. This gives the protein CSVEQGGGPDT. The complete CDR3 sequence is CSVEQGGGPDTQYF.

Turning to this clone: The read ends 3 residues shy of where the CDR3 ends; the end is completed using the germline J gene. The V call is TRBV2, the J call TRBJ1-2, with TRBD1 as a possible D gene (6 bases). The V gene lost 2 bases and the J gene lost 7 bases, with 17 bases spanning the gap. The CDR3 sequence is 15 residues long. Germline CDR1 and CDR2: SNHLY and FYNNEI. CDR3 residues: CASSEINPEQGGYTF. The CDR3 bases that were read are TGTGCCAGCAGTGAAATAAACCCGGAACAGGGTGGC.

The sample holds many counts of this clone. The sequence runs out 3 residues before the end of the CDR3; the remainder is reconstructed from the germline J gene. The chain links TRBV30 to TRBJ2-3, with TRBD2 matching 12 bases. Germline assignment: CDR1 GTSNPN and CDR2 SVGIG (reference sequence). With V trimmed by 1 base and J by 5 bases, 10 bases remained unmatched. The length of the CDR3 is 17 residues. CDR3 region: CAWSEGLAGGRGDTQYF. Incomplete CDR3 DNA: TGTGCCTGGAGTGAGGGGCTAGCGGGGGGGCGAGGAGATACG.

This clone showed up many times. Coverage ceases 3 residues before the CDR3 finishes, and the germline J gene fills in the end. The chain has TRBV5-1 and TRBJ2-1; 7 nucleotides line up with TRBD1. J gave up 3 bases and V 6 bases, and 6 bases lay outside the gene matches. CDR3 length: 14 residues. Germline V gives CDR1 SGHRS, CDR2 YFSETQ. The CDR3 bases that were read are TGCGCCAGCACACCCGGGACAGACTACAATGAG. This gives the protein CASTPGTDYNE. The whole CDR3 sequence is CASTPGTDYNEQFF.

This clone was counted many times. The sequenced fragment ends 3 residues before the CDR3 boundary, so the rest is inferred from the germline J gene. The chain uses TRBV30 and TRBJ2-7; 8 bases map to TRBD1. This CDR3 contains 13 residues. J lost 5 bases, V lost 0 bases, and 3 bases had no gene match. Germline CDR1 reads GTSNPN; CDR2 reads SVGIG (reference sequence). The sequenced part of the CDR3 DNA is TGTGCCTGGAGTGTCCAGGGGGCCGACGAG. Protein: CAWSVQGADE. The complete CDR3 protein is CAWSVQGADEQYF.

The table lists this clone with many counts. Read data end 3 residues before the CDR3 end; the end is taken from the germline J gene. This sequence joins TRBV5-5 and TRBJ2-3; D ambiguous. Germline V gives CDR1 SGHKS, CDR2 YYEKEE (reference sequence). Trimming left V 3 bases short and J 8 bases short, with 7 bases between. This CDR3 has 11 residues. CDR3 sequence: CASSSSVTQYF. The part of the CDR3 DNA that was read is TGTGCCAGCAGCTCCAGCGTTACG.

In regard to this clone: The read is 3 residues too short to cover the CDR3 end, so that end is filled in from the germline J gene. J is TRBJ1-2 and V is TRBV30; D might be TRBD1 (6 bases). CDR3 size: 13 residues. The V end was cut by 2 bases, the J end by 3 bases, with 10 bases between. Looked up from germline, CDR1 is GTSNPN and CDR2 is SVGIG (reference sequence). This CDR3 is CAWSQGRDYGYTF. Incomplete CDR3 DNA: TGTGCCTGGAGTCAGGGGAGAGACTATGGC.

The table lists this clone with many counts. The covered CDR3 bases are TGTGCCAGCTCACCACAGGGGGATAGTACAGATACG. Its translation is CASSPQGDSTDT. The full CDR3 sequence reads CASSPQGDSTDTQYF. The chain links TRBV18 to TRBJ2-3; D possibly corresponds to TRBD1 (6 bases). The read comes to an end 3 residues before the CDR3 does, leaving the germline J gene to fill in the end. V lost 1 base to trimming and J lost 3 bases, with 11 bases between them. The CDR3 sequence is 15 residues long. CDR1 and CDR2 (germline): KGHSH, LQKENI.

In this sample, this clone turned up a few times. Read coverage stops 3 residues before the CDR3 terminus; the germline J gene supplies the remainder. The J gene is TRBJ2-2, the V gene TRBV7-9; D may be TRBD1 or TRBD2 (7 bases each). Germline V gene sequence: CDR1 SEHNR, CDR2 FQNEAQ (reference sequence). This CDR3 is 15 amino acids long. V lost 5 bases to trimming and J lost 9 bases, with 19 bases between them. CDR3 loop: CASSTGEGGPRELFF. The CDR3 bases that were read are TGTGCCAGCAGCACAGGGGAGGGGGGCCCCAGGGAG.

This clone was seen at least ten times. The DNA ends 3 residues before the CDR3 does, and the rest of the CDR3 is filled in from the germline J gene. The chain carries TRBV7-9 and TRBJ1-1; D might be TRBD1 (5 bases). V shed 5 bases and J shed 4 bases, with 17 bases lying between them. The CDR3 spans 15 residues. Per germline, CDR1 SEHNR and CDR2 FQNEAQ (reference sequence). The sequenced CDR3 bases are TGTGCCAGCAGCCCACAGCAGGGTCAGGTCACTGAA. It codes for CASSPQQGQVTE. The complete CDR3 sequence is CASSPQQGQVTEAFF.

About this clone itself: The read gets to within 3 residues of the CDR3 end, and the germline J gene fills in the rest. The chain uses TRBV5-1 and TRBJ1-3, with a possible D match to TRBD1 (5 bases). Germline V gene sequence: CDR1 SGHRS, CDR2 YFSETQ. Trimming stripped 0 bases from V and 4 bases from J, with 11 bases between. There are 15 residues in the CDR3. The sequenced part of the CDR3 DNA is TGCGCCAGCAGCTTGGATGGACAACGAGGAAACACC. The encoded protein is CASSLDGQRGNT. The whole CDR3 reads CASSLDGQRGNTIYF.

This clone was found a few times. Coverage ceases 3 residues before the CDR3 finishes, and the germline J gene fills in the end. J is TRBJ2-1 and V is TRBV20-1; tentative D call: TRBD2 (7 bases). Germline V CDR1 and CDR2: DFQATT, SNEGSKA (reference sequence). This CDR3 comprises 14 residues. Between the trimmed V and J ends, which lost 5 bases and 5 bases, there was a span of 16 bases. The covered CDR3 bases are TGCAGTGCTGCCAATGGGGGGGACAACAATGAG. Translated, it gives CSAANGGDNNE. The entire CDR3 is CSAANGGDNNEQFF.

This clone has at least ten counts. From the germline J gene comes the end of the CDR3, since the read stops 3 residues before it. The rearrangement joins TRBV2 to TRBJ1-1, with a tentative D call TRBD1 (5 bases). The CDR3 extends over 13 amino acids. The ends were cut back, 6 bases at V and 4 bases at J, with 12 bases in the middle. CDR1 is SNHLY, CDR2 FYNNEI, per germline. The sequenced part of the CDR3 DNA is TGTGCCAGCAGGCAGTGGGGCGGCACTGAA. As protein: CASRQWGGTE. The full CDR3 reads CASRQWGGTEAFF. Filled out from reference TRBV2 and TRBJ1-1, the complete variable domain reads EPEVTQTPSHQVTQMGQEVILRCVPISNHLYFYWYRQILGQKVEFLVSFYNNEISEKSEIFDDQFSVERPDGSNFTLKIRSTKLEDSAMYFCASRQWGGTEAFFGQGTRLTVV.

This clone occurred a few times. The sequenced fragment ends 3 residues before the CDR3 boundary, so the rest is inferred from the germline J gene. The chain is built from TRBV19 and TRBJ2-3, with a possible D match to TRBD2 (7 bases). The V and J ends lost 5 bases and 4 bases respectively, with 19 bases between them. The CDR3 covers 16 residues. CDR1 LNHDA and CDR2 SQIVND come from the germline V gene (reference sequence). The CDR3 is CASSPRGGGGADTQYF. CDR3 DNA (partial): TGTGCCAGTAGTCCCCGCGGGGGTGGGGGCGCAGATACG.

This clone was counted a few times. The read falls 3 residues short of the CDR3 end, and the missing part is taken from the germline J gene. The chain links TRBV30 to TRBJ2-3; possible D gene TRBD2, 6 bases. CDR3 length equals 13 residues. V dropped 2 bases and J dropped 4 bases, with 10 bases sitting between them. Germline V gene sequence: CDR1 GTSNPN, CDR2 SVGIG (reference sequence). CDR3 sequence reads: CAWSTAGSDTQYF. The sequenced CDR3 bases are TGTGCCTGGAGTACGGCGGGGTCAGATACG.

For this clone: The read halts 3 residues ahead of the CDR3 end, with the missing end drawn from the germline J gene. The chain employs TRBV7-8 and TRBJ2-7; D is possibly TRBD1 (5 bases). Trimming cost V 3 bases and J 2 bases, with 14 bases left between them. Per the germline V gene, CDR1 is SGHVS and CDR2 is FQNEAQ. The CDR3 extends over 15 amino acids. The sequenced part of the CDR3 DNA is TGTGCCAGCAGCTTCAAAGCGACAGATACCTACGAG. Translating gives CASSFKATDTYE. Given in full, the CDR3 is CASSFKATDTYEQYF.

This clone came up many times. The CDR3 end falls 3 residues outside the read, so it is completed with the germline J gene. J is TRBJ1-1 and V is TRBV6-4; 8 nucleotides align to TRBD1. This CDR3 has 19 amino acids. V lost 0 bases, J lost 5 bases, and 17 bases stayed unmatched. Looked up from germline, CDR1 is MRHNA and CDR2 is SNTAGT. The CDR3 protein is CASSDSTTAGGRLRTEAFF. The covered CDR3 bases are TGTGCCAGCAGTGACTCGACGACGGCAGGGGGCCGTCTTAGGACTGAA.

This clone has more than one count but fewer than ten. The read ends 3 residues early relative to the CDR3; the germline J gene fills the gap. The rearrangement joins TRBV20-1 to TRBJ1-5; the D gene is possibly TRBD1 (5 bases). This CDR3 is built from 16 residues. The V end lost 0 bases, the J end lost 3 bases, and 15 bases lay between the germline ends. Germline V gene lookup returns CDR1 DFQATT and CDR2 SNEGSKA (reference sequence). The CDR3 bases that were read are TGCAGTGCTAGAGATGGAACAGGTTTATTCAATCAGCCC. This translates into CSARDGTGLFNQP. From start to end, the CDR3 is CSARDGTGLFNQPQHF.

A few counts support this clone. The read ends 3 residues shy of where the CDR3 ends; the end is completed using the germline J gene. The chain is built from TRBV7-2 and TRBJ2-3; perhaps TRBD2 as D (5 bases). The CDR3 totals 15 residues. Germline V gene sequence: CDR1 SGHTA, CDR2 FQGNSA. Trimming pared 3 bases from V and 4 bases from J, leaving 14 bases between. CDR3 DNA (partial): TGTGCCAGCAGCTTTCAGTGGATTAGCGCAGATACG. Its protein product is CASSFQWISADT. The whole CDR3 protein is CASSFQWISADTQYF. The full variable domain, with the rest looked up from reference TRBV7-2 and TRBJ2-3, is GAGVSQSPSNKVTEKGKDVELRCDPISGHTALYWYRQSLGQGLEFLIYFQGNSAPDKSGLPSDRFSAERTGGSVSTLTIQRTQQEDSAVYLCASSFQWISADTQYFGPGTRLTVL.

There are a few counts of this clone. The read comes to an end 3 residues before the CDR3 does, leaving the germline J gene to fill in the end. J is TRBJ2-1 and V is TRBV7-9, with TRBD1 as a possible D gene (6 bases). Trimming took 5 bases from V and 8 from J, leaving 16 bases between them. There are 14 residues in the CDR3. CDR1 SEHNR and CDR2 FQNEAQ come from the germline V gene (reference sequence). CDR3 in amino acids: CASSRSGGSDEQFF. Partial CDR3 DNA: TGTGCCAGCAGCCGAAGTGGGGGCAGCGATGAG.

About this clone: Sequencing ends 3 residues short of the CDR3 end; the germline J gene provides the rest. The gene calls are TRBV6-1 and TRBJ1-6; the match to TRBD1 covers 7 bases. Germline CDR1 is MNHNS and CDR2 is SASEGT. Trimming removed 4 bases from V and 5 bases from J; junction bases left unmatched: 8. This CDR3 spans 16 amino acids. The CDR3 reads CASSVSTGVHNSPLHF. CDR3 DNA (partial): TGTGCCAGCAGTGTATCTACAGGGGTCCATAATTCACCC.

This clone is labeled medium-sized. The read ends 3 residues before the CDR3 terminus; that terminus is restored from the germline J gene. This chain joins TRBV14 and TRBJ2-5; D is possibly TRBD2 (5 bases). The germline V gene encodes CDR1 SGHDN and CDR2 FVKESK. The germline V and J ends were trimmed by 4 bases and 5 bases, with 26 bases remaining between them. This CDR3 is 18 amino acids long. The CDR3 here is CASSRLPASTPRGETQYF. The sequenced part of the CDR3 DNA is TGTGCCAGCAGCCGTCTACCCGCATCGACCCCCCGAGGGGAGACC.